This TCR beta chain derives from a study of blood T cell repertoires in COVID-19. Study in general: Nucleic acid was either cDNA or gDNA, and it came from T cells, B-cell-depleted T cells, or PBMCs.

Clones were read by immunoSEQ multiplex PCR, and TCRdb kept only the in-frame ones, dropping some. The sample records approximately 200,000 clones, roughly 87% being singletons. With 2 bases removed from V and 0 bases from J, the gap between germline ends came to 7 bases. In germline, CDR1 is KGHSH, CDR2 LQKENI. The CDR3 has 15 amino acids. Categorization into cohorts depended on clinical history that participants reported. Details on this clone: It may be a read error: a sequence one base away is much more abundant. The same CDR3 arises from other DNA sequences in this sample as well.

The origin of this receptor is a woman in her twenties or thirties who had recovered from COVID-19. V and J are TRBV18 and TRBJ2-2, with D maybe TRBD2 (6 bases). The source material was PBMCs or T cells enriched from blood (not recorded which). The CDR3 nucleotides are TGTGCCAGCTCACCATTAGCGGCGAACACCGGGGAGCTGTTTTTT. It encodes CASSPLAANTGELFF.